The present T cell receptor beta chain was sequenced within a study of blood T cell repertoires in COVID-19. About the research overall: Material from acute and convalescent COVID-19 was sourced from the United States, Italy and Spain. Nucleic acid was either cDNA or gDNA, and it came from T cells, B-cell-depleted T cells, or PBMCs.

How the authors handled the data: Amplification of reference gene primers was used by the study to estimate nucleated cell counts. The data were produced by immunoSEQ multiplex PCR, yet TCRdb's version contains in-frame clones alone and is incomplete. Clonal size and the V and J genes are those of that table, whereas D and trimming came from the DNA. Of some 360,000 clones listed, approximately 89% are singletons. Germline V CDR1 and CDR2: MNHNS, SASEGT. The CDR3 runs 15 residues. V lost 1 base to trimming and J lost 5 bases, with 13 bases between them. V gene TRBV6-1 combines with J gene TRBJ2-3, with D possibly being TRBD2 (7 bases). Sequencing used peripheral blood. The source of this sequence is a woman aged 60 to 75 with COVID-19, enrolled during active disease. The CDR3 region has the DNA TGTGCCAGCAGTGAAGGTGGGGGGGCCGGAGATACGCAGTATTTT. Its translation is CASSEGGGAGDTQYF.